The entry below describes one T cell receptor (beta chain). The sample originates from a study of blood T cell repertoires in COVID-19. Across the whole study: Whether acute or convalescent, the COVID-19 samples came from the United States, Italy and Spain.

V gave up 5 bases and J gave up 5 bases, with 12 bases separating them. Germline lookup yields CDR1 LGHNT and CDR2 FRNRAP. The CDR3 consists of 13 residues. As processed by the authors: Reference gene primers were amplified, and this amplification served to estimate nucleated cell counts. Here immunoSEQ multiplex PCR was the method, and the copy in TCRdb shows in-frame clones only, minus some. The V and J calls and clone size were taken over from that table, and D and trimming were inferred from the DNA. The repertoire holds 200,000 to 250,000 clones, with approximately 83% as singletons. This rearrangement joins TRBV12-5 to TRBJ1-1; the D is unclear. Input material: peripheral blood. The sequence was obtained from a man at least 80 years old with acute or convalescent COVID-19. CDR3 protein: CASGQNSGTEAFF. For the CDR3, the DNA is TGTGCTAGTGGTCAGAATAGCGGGACTGAAGCTTTCTTT.